Below, one TCR beta chain is given with its context. The CDR3 is 14 residues long. The germline V gene encodes CDR1 DFQATT and CDR2 SNEGSKA (reference sequence). V shed 5 bases and J shed 5 bases, with 19 bases lying between them. The data are from a study of CD8 T cells in Susac syndrome. Study overall: Patients with Susac syndrome, at blood draw, were therapy-naive, on corticosteroids, or on intravenous immunoglobulin alone.

The patients with Susac syndrome were individuals who fulfilled the recently defined diagnostic criteria for disease that was either definite or probable. An input of about 0.5 to 1 ug of RNA was subjected to reverse transcription using random hexamers. MiXCR was run by TCRdb on the immunoSEQ multiplex PCR reads, yielding one entry per CDR3 protein. The data contain 200,000 to 300,000 distinct CDR3 sequences, almost 97% of them singletons. The material sequenced was CD4+ T cells from PBMCs. The V call is TRBV20-1, the J call TRBJ2-7, with D perhaps matching TRBD2 (5 bases). This clonotype originated in a human donor with Susac syndrome. The CDR3 spells CSADYRGLRDEQYF. In DNA, the CDR3 is TGCAGTGCTGACTATAGAGGATTGAGGGACGAGCAGTACTTC.